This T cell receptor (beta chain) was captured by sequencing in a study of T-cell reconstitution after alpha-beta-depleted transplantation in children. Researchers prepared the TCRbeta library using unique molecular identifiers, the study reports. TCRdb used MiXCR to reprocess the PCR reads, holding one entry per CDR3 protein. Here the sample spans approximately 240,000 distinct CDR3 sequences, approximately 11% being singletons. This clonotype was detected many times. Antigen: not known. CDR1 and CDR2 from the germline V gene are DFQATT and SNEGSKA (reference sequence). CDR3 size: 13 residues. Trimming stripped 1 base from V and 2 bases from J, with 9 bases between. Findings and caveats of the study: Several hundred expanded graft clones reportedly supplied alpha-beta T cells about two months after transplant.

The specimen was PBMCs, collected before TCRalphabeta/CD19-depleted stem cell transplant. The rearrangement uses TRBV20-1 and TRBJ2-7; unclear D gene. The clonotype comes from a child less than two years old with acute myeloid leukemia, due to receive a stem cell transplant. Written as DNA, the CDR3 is TGCAGTGCTAGAGCCGTGAGTACCTACGAGCAGTACTTC. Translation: CSARAVSTYEQYF.